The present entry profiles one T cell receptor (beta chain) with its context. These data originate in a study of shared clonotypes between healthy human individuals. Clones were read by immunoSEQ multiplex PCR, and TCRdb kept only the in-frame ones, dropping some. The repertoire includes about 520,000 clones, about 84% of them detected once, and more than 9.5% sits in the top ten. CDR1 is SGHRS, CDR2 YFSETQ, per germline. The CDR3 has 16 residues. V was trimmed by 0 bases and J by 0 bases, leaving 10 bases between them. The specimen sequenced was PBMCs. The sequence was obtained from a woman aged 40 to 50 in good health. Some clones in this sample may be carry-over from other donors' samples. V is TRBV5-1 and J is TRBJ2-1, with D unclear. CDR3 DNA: TGCGCCAGCAGCTTGGCCGCGCAAATCTCCTACAATGAGCAGTTCTTC. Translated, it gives CASSLAAQISYNEQFF. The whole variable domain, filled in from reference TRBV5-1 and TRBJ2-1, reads KAGVTQTPRYLIKTRGQQVTLSCSPISGHRSVSWYQQTPGQGLQFLFEYFSETQRNKGNFPGRFSGRQFSNSRSEMNVSTLELGDSALYLCASSLAAQISYNEQFFGPGTRLTVL.